This is a list of T cell receptor beta chains from one sample in a study of T cell changes during pregnancy in multiple sclerosis. TCRdb's table, derived via immunoSEQ multiplex PCR, lists solely in-frame clones and lacks some. The sample holds tens of thousands of clones, over 80% seen once. The sequenced sample was peripheral blood. The receptors stem from a female donor with multiple sclerosis, enrolled in a pregnancy study. Both conserved end residues are part of each CDR3. The D gene is left open where the match is weak. A row's size may be missing; if present it is once, few, many or a size class.

v_gene	d_gene	abundance	j_gene	CDR3nt	CDR3aa
TRBV9	-	-	TRBJ2-7	TGTGCCAGCAGCGTTTTTCAACAAGACAGCGAGCAGTACTTC	CASSVFQQDSEQYF
TRBV27	-	-	TRBJ1-4	TGTGCCAGCAGTTTAAAAGGGTCGGGAACTAATGAAAAACTGTTTTTT	CASSLKGSGTNEKLFF
TRBV6-5	-	-	TRBJ2-7	TGTGCCAGCAGTTACTCGTCAGATACCTACGAGCAGTACTTC	CASSYSSDTYEQYF
TRBV6-5	-	once	TRBJ1-5	TGTGCCAGCAGTTACTCGAGTAGCAATCAGCCCCAGCATTTT	CASSYSSSNQPQHF
TRBV15	-	once	TRBJ1-1	TGTGCCACCAGCAGAGGACGGTTACTCGGGGGCAAAAAAGAGGATGAAGCTTTCTTT	CATSRGRLLGGKKEDEAFF
TRBV5-1	-	once	TRBJ2-5	TGCGCCAGCGGTATCGGGGAGACCCAGTACTTC	CASGIGETQYF
TRBV2	-	-	TRBJ2-7	TGTGCCACACGAGGGACGTTTAACTACGAGCAGTACTTC	CATRGTFNYEQYF
TRBV27	TRBD1	-	TRBJ1-5	TGTGCCAGCAGTTTAGAGGGGACAGGGAATCAGCCCCAGCATTTT	CASSLEGTGNQPQHF
TRBV7-8	-	-	TRBJ2-2	TGTGCCAGCAGCGAGGAACTAAGCGGGGAGCTGTTTTTT	CASSEELSGELFF
TRBV11-1	-	-	TRBJ2-3	TGTGCCAGCAGCCCGAGGCCCCTGGCGGGACACACAGATACGCAGTATTTT	CASSPRPLAGHTDTQYF
TRBV11-2	-	once	TRBJ1-1	TGTGCCAGCAGCTTAGATTCAGGGATTAAAGCTGAAGCTTTCTTT	CASSLDSGIKAEAFF
TRBV27	-	-	TRBJ2-7	TGTGCCAGCAGCCTCGGGACTCAGCAGTACTTC	CASSLGTQQYF
TRBV18	TRBD1	-	TRBJ2-7	TGTGCCAGCTCACCCAACCGGGACAGGGAATACGAGCAGTACTTC	CASSPNRDREYEQYF
TRBV28	-	-	TRBJ2-7	TGTGCCAGCAGCCAGACAGGCCTTGGGTTCTACGAGCAGTACTTC	CASSQTGLGFYEQYF
TRBV28	-	-	TRBJ1-2	TGTGCCAGCAGGTTCGGGTCTGACTATGGCTACACCTTC	CASRFGSDYGYTF
TRBV5-1	TRBD1	-	TRBJ1-1	TGCGCCAGCTCGACAGGGGTTAACACTGAAGCTTTCTTT	CASSTGVNTEAFF
TRBV7-6	-	once	TRBJ2-2	TGTGCCAGCAGCTTAGCCAGCAACACCGGGGAGCTGTTTTTT	CASSLASNTGELFF